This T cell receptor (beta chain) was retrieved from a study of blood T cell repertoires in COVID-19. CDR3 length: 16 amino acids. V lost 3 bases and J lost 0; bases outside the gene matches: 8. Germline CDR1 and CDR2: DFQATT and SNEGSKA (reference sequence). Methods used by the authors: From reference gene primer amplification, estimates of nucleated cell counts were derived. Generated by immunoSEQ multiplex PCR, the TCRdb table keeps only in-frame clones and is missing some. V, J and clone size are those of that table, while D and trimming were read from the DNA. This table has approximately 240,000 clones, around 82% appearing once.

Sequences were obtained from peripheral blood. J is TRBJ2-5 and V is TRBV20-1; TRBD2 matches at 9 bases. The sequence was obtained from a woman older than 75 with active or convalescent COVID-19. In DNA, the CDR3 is TGCAGTGCTAGTAGGGGTAGCGGGGGCTACCAAGAGACCCAGTACTTC. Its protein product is CSASRGSGGYQETQYF.